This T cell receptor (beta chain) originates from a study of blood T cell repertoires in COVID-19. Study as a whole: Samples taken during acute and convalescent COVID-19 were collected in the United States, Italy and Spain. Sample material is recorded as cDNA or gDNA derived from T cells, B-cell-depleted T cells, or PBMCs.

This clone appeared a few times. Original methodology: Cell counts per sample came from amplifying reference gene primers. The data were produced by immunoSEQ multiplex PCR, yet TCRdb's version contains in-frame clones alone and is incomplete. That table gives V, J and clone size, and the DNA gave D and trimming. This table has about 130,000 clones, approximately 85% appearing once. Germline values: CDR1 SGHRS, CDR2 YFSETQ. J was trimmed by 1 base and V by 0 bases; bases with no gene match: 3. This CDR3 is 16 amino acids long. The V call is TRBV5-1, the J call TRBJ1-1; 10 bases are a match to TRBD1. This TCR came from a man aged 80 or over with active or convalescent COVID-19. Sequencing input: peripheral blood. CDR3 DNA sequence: TGCGCCAGCAGCTTGGGGGACAGGGGCCAGAACACTGAAGCTTTCTTT. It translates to CASSLGDRGQNTEAFF.